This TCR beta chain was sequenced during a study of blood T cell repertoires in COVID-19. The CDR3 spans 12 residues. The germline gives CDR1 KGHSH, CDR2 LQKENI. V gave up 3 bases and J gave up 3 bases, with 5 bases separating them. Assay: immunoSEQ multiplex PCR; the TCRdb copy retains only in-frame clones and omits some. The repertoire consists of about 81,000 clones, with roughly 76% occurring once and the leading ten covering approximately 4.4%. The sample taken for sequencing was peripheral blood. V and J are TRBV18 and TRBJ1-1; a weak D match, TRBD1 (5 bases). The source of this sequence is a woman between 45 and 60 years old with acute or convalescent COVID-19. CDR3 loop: CASSPRDTEAFF. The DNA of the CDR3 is TGTGCCAGCTCACCCAGGGACACTGAAGCTTTCTTT. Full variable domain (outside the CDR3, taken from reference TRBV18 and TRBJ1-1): NAGVMQNPRHLVRRRGQEARLRCSPMKGHSHVYWYRQLPEEGLKFMVYLQKENIIDESGMPKERFSAEFPKEGPSILRIQQVVRGDSAAYFCASSPRDTEAFFGQGTRLTVV.